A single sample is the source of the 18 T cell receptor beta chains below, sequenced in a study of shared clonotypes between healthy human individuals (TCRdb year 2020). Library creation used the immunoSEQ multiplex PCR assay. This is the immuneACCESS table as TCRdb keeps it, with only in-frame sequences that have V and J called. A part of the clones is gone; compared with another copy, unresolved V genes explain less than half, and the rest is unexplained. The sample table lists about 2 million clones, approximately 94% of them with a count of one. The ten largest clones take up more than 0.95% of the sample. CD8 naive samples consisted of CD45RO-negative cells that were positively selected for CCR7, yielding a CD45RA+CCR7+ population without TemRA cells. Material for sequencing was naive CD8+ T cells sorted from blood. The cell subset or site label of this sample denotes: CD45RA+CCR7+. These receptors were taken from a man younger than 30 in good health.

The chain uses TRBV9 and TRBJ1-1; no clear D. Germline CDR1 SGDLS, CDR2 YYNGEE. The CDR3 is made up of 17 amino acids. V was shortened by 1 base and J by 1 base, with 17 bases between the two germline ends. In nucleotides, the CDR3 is TGTGCCAGCAGCGTAAGTTCCCTCCCCCGCGAGAACACTGAAGCTTTCTTT. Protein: CASSVSSLPRENTEAFF. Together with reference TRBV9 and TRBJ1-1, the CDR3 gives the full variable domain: DSGVTQTPKHLITATGQRVTLRCSPRSGDLSVYWYQQSLDQGLQFLIQYYNGEERAKGNILERFSAQQFPDLHSELNLSSLELGDSALYFCASSVSSLPRENTEAFFGQGTRLTVV.

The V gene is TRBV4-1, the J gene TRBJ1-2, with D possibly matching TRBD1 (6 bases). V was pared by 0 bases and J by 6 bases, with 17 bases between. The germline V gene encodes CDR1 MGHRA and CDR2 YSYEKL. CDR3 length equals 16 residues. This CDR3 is CASSQDPGTYQNGYTF. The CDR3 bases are TGCGCCAGCAGCCAAGACCCGGGGACATATCAGAATGGCTACACCTTC.

CDR3 amino acids: CASSQPGTGGSETQYF. CDR3 sequence (DNA): TGCGCCAGCAGCCAGCCCGGGACAGGGGGGTCAGAGACCCAGTACTTC. The rearrangement links TRBV4-1 to TRBJ2-5; 11 bases map to TRBD1. This CDR3 comprises 16 residues. The germline CDR1 and CDR2 sequences are MGHRA and YSYEKL. V dropped 3 bases and J dropped 4; count of bases not matched to a gene: 7.

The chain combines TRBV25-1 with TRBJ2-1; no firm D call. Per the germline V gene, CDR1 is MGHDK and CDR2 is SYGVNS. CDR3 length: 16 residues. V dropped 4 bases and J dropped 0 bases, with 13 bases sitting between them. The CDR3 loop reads CASSGAGFRSYNEQFF. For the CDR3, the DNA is TGTGCCAGCAGTGGGGCCGGGTTTCGCTCCTACAATGAGCAGTTCTTC.

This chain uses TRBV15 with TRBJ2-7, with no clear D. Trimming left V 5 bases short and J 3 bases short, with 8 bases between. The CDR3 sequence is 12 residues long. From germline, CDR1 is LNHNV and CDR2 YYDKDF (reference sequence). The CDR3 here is CATSGMGYEQYF. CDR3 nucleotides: TGTGCCACCAGCGGGATGGGCTACGAGCAGTACTTC. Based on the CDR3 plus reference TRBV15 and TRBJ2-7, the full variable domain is DAMVIQNPRYQVTQFGKPVTLSCSQTLNHNVMYWYQQKSSQAPKLLFHYYDKDFNNEADTPDNFQSRRPNTSFCFLDIRSPGLGDTAMYLCATSGMGYEQYFGPGTRLTVT.

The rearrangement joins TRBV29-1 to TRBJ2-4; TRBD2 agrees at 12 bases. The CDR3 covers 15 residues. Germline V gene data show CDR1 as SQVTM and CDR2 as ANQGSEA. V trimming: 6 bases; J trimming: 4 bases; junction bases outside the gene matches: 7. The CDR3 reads CSVIGTSGFKNIQYF. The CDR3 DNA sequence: TGCAGCGTGATCGGGACTAGCGGGTTTAAAAACATTCAGTACTTC.

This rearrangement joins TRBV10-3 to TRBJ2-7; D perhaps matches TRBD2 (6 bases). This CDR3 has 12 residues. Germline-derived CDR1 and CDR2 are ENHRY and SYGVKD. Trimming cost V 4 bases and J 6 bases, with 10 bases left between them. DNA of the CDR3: TGTGCCATCAGTGGGGGGACTGTCGAGCAGTACTTC. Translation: CAISGGTVEQYF.

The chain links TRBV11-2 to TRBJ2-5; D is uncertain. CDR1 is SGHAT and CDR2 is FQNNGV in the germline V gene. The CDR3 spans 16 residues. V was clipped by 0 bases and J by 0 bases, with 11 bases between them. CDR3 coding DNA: TGTGCCAGCAGCTTAGATAGAACCGGCGACCAAGAGACCCAGTACTTC. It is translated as CASSLDRTGDQETQYF.

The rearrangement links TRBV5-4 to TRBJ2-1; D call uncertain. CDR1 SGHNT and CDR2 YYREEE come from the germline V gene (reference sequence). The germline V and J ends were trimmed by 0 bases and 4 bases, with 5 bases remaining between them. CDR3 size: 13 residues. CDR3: CASSLELYNEQFF. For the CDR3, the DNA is TGTGCCAGCAGCTTGGAACTATACAATGAGCAGTTCTTC. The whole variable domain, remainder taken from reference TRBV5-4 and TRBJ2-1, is ETGVTQSPTHLIKTRGQQVTLRCSSQSGHNTVSWYQQALGQGPQFIFQYYREEENGRGNFPPRFSGLQFPNYSSELNVNALELDDSALYLCASSLELYNEQFFGPGTRLTVL.

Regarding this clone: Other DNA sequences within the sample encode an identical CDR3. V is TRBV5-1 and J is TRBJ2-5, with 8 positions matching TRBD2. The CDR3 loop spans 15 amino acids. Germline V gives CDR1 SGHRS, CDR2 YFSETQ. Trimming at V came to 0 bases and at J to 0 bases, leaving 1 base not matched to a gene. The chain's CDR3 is CASSLVAGNQETQYF. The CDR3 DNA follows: TGCGCCAGCAGCTTGGTAGCGGGGAACCAAGAGACCCAGTACTTC.

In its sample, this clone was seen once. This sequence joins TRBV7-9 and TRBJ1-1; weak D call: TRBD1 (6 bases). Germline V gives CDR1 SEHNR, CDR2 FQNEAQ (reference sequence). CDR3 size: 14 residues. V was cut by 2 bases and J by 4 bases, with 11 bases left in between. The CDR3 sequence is CASSLQGLSTEAFF. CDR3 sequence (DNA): TGTGCCAGCAGCTTACAGGGGCTTAGCACTGAAGCTTTCTTT. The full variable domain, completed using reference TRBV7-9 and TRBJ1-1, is DTGVSQNPRHKITKRGQNVTFRCDPISEHNRLYWYRQTLGQGPEFLTYFQNEAQLEKSRLLSDRFSAERPKGSFSTLEIQRTEQGDSAMYLCASSLQGLSTEAFFGQGTRLTVV.

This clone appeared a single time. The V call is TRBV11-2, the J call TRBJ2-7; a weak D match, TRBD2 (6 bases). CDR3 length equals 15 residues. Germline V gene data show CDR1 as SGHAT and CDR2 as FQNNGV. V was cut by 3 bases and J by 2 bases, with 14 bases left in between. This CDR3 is CASSFNAGGTYEQYF. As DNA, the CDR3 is TGTGCCAGCAGCTTCAACGCTGGGGGGACCTACGAGCAGTACTTC.

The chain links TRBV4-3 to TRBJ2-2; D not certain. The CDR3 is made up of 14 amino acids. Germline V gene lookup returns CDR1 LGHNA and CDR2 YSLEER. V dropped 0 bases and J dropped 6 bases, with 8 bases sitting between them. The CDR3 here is CASSQDGFAGELFF. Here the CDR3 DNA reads TGCGCCAGCAGCCAAGATGGTTTCGCCGGGGAGCTGTTTTTT.

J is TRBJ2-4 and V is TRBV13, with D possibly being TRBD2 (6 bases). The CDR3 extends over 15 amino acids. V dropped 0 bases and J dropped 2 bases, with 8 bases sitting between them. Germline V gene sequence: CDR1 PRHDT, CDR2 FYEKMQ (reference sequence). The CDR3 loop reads CASSLGAGTKNIQYF. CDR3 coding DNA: TGTGCCAGCAGCTTAGGGGCGGGAACCAAAAACATTCAGTACTTC.

DNA for the CDR3: TGTGCCAGCAGTTACAGGGATTACGACTCGACGGGGGAAGGGTACTTC. The encoded protein is CASSYRDYDSTGEGYF. The chain employs TRBV6-6 and TRBJ2-7, with a possible D match to TRBD2 (6 bases). Germline CDR1 is MNHNY and CDR2 is SVGAGI (reference sequence). V lost 2 bases to trimming and J lost 12 bases, with 26 bases between them. The CDR3 sequence is 16 residues long.

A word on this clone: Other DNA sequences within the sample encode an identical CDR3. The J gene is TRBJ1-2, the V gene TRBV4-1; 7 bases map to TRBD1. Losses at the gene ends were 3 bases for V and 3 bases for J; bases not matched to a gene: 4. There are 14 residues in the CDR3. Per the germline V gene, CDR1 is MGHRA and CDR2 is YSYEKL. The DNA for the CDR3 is TGCGCCAGCAGCCAGACAGGGTCCGACTATGGCTACACCTTC. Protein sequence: CASSQTGSDYGYTF.

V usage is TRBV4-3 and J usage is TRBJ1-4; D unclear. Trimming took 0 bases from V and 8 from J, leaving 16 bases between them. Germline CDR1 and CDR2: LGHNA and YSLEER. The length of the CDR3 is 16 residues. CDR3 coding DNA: TGCGCCAGCAGCCAAGACCTAAATATGTGGCAGGAAAAACTGTTTTTT. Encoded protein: CASSQDLNMWQEKLFF.

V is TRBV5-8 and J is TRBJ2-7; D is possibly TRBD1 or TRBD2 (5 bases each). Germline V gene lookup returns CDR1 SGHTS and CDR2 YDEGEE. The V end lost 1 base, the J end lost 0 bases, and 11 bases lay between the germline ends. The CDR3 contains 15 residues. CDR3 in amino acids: CASSLFSGSSYEQYF. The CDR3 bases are TGTGCCAGCAGCTTGTTTTCAGGGAGCTCCTACGAGCAGTACTTC.